This TCR beta chain was documented in a study of T cell responses to AZD1222 COVID-19 vaccine. Whole-study results and caveats: A rise in Spike-specific TCR breadth and depth followed two AZD1222 doses. Unmutated regions of variants are reportedly targeted by nearly half of spike-specific TCRs.

As for this clone: Antigen specificity is unknown.

The CDR3 consists of 15 residues. V lost 5 bases, J lost 1 base, and 7 bases stayed unmatched. Looked up from germline, CDR1 is LNHDA and CDR2 is SQIVND (reference sequence). Some clones are missing from TCRdb's copy, which holds only in-frame ones; the method was immunoSEQ multiplex PCR. The table shows about 120,000 clones, with about 91% occurring only once. Sequences were derived from peripheral blood, sampled 28 days after the second AZD1222 dose. The V and J genes are TRBV19 and TRBJ1-1, with TRBD1 matching over 7 bases. The source is an adult who received the AZD1222 COVID-19 vaccine. The CDR3 region has the DNA TGTGCCAGTAGTTTGCGGGGACAGAGGAACACTGAAGCTTTCTTT. This translates into CASSLRGQRNTEAFF.